These T cell receptor beta chains were read from a single sample in a study of CD8+ T cells in alopecia areata. TCRdb keeps only in-frame clones here, not all; method: immunoSEQ multiplex PCR. The sample holds more than 85,000 clones; 35% to 50% are singletons and the top ten take approximately 0.79%. Sequenced: CD4+ T cells sorted from blood. Receptors originate from a human donor with alopecia areata. Each CDR3 is given with its conserved first and last residue. A D gene is named only where the DNA matches it firmly. Size tells how often a clone was seen (once, few, many) or the class of an expanded clone, and some rows leave it out.

d_gene,j_gene,v_gene,abundance,CDR3nt,CDR3aa
TRBD2,TRBJ2-4,TRBV28,.,TGTGCCAGCAGTTTACGTCTAGCGGGTAACAAAAACATTCAGTACTTC,CASSLRLAGNKNIQYF
TRBD2,TRBJ2-3,TRBV30,.,TGTGCCTGGAGTTTGGGCCCTCTCGCGGGGGGGGTGGATACGCAGTATTTT,CAWSLGPLAGGVDTQYF
.,TRBJ2-7,TRBV29-1,few,TGCAGCGTTGCTCTGGGACACTCAAGCTCCTACGAGCAGTACTTC,CSVALGHSSSYEQYF
TRBD1,TRBJ2-1,TRBV29-1,.,TGCAGCGCTGTTAGGACAGGGGCGGGAGAGCAGTTCTTC,CSAVRTGAGEQFF
TRBD2,TRBJ2-7,TRBV11-2,.,TGTGCCAGCAGCTTTTCTAGCGGGGGGGTATACTTC,CASSFSSGGVYF
TRBD1,TRBJ2-3,TRBV11-1,.,TGTGCCAGCAGCGAGGGACAGGGGAGTGATACGCAGTATTTT,CASSEGQGSDTQYF
TRBD1,TRBJ2-2,TRBV7-9,.,TGTGCCAGCAGCAAGGCCCCGGGACAGAATTTCGGGGAGCTGTTTTTT,CASSKAPGQNFGELFF
.,TRBJ2-7,TRBV27,.,TGTGCCAGCAGTTTATCGATGGATTCCTACGAGCAGTACTTC,CASSLSMDSYEQYF
TRBD1,TRBJ2-2,TRBV29-1,few,TGCAGCGTCGCACAGGGGGAGTCCACCGGGGAGCTGTTTTTT,CSVAQGESTGELFF
.,TRBJ2-5,TRBV30,.,TGTGCCTGGAGTAGGGAACAGGGTGGAAGAGAGACCCAGTACTTC,CAWSREQGGRETQYF
TRBD2,TRBJ2-1,TRBV29-1,few,TGCAGCGTTGACGGGAGGGCCAATGAGCAGTTCTTC,CSVDGRANEQFF
.,TRBJ2-5,TRBV29-1,.,TGCAGCGTTGTGACTCGGGACCAAGAGACCCAGTACTTC,CSVVTRDQETQYF
TRBD1,TRBJ2-1,TRBV5-1,.,TGCGCCAGCAGCTTGGTTTCGACCGGGACAGGGATTGCTGAGCAGTTCTTC,CASSLVSTGTGIAEQFF
.,TRBJ2-3,TRBV5-1,.,TGCGCCAGCAGCTTGGCCCTTAGCACAGATACGCAGTATTTT,CASSLALSTDTQYF
.,TRBJ2-7,TRBV4-3,.,TGCGCCAGCAGCCAAGATACGGGGAGCCCCTACGAGCAGTACTTC,CASSQDTGSPYEQYF
TRBD1,TRBJ1-2,TRBV28,.,TGTGCCAGCAGATTGGGACAGGGGGATGGCTACACCTTC,CASRLGQGDGYTF
.,TRBJ1-2,TRBV30,.,TGTGCCTGGAGTATGTGGGGCGATGGCTACACCTTC,CAWSMWGDGYTF
TRBD1,TRBJ2-1,TRBV29-1,.,TGCAGCGTTGAGACGCGGGACAGGGCCGCGGGCAATGAGCAGTTCTTC,CSVETRDRAAGNEQFF
TRBD2,TRBJ2-1,TRBV5-1,.,TGCGCCAGCAGGTTGGGCACTAGCGGCGGGAGGCGTGAGCAGTTCTTC,CASRLGTSGGRREQFF
TRBD2,TRBJ2-1,TRBV29-1,.,TGCAGCGTTGAATCTAGCGGGGTCCTAAATGAGCAGTTCTTC,CSVESSGVLNEQFF
.,TRBJ2-3,TRBV30,.,TGTGCCTGGACCCACACAGATACGCAGTATTTT,CAWTHTDTQYF
.,TRBJ2-7,TRBV4-2,few,TGTGCCAGCAGCCAAGACGGTGGCACCGCCTACGAGCAGTACTTC,CASSQDGGTAYEQYF
.,TRBJ1-4,TRBV30,.,TGTGCCTGGTCAGGGTTGACTAATGAAAAACTGTTTTTT,CAWSGLTNEKLFF